This T cell receptor beta chain was profiled in a study of vaccination and CD4 T cells after COVID-19. General study results and limits: Spike mono-reactivity applied to 304 of 307 vaccine-specific clones detected in convalescent patients.

V shed 4 bases and J 3 bases; nucleotides not matched to a gene: 14. The CDR3 is 17 amino acids. In germline, CDR1 is SGHNT, CDR2 YENEEA. At the Johns Hopkins FTIC core, DNA taken from cultured CD4+ T cells was sequenced by way of the Oncomine TCR Beta short-read assay. TCRdb independently ran MiXCR on the PCR reads; one entry per CDR3 protein. The table has about 15,000 distinct CDR3 sequences, roughly half seen once. The treatment: approximately 11-day PBMC culture with coronavirus spike peptide pools or control peptides (ViraFEST assay). Isolation of CD4+ T cells by negative selection took place after roughly eleven days of culture. Worth noting for this clonotype: What it binds is not known.

The clonotype originates from a human donor who had recovered from COVID-19. The chain is built from TRBV11-3 and TRBJ2-7; 8 bases are shared with TRBD1. What was sequenced was CD4+ T cells from blood, cultured in vitro. The chain's CDR3 is CASSSNTRTGKGYEQYF. The CDR3 nucleotides are TGTGCCAGCAGCTCGAACACGAGGACAGGGAAAGGCTACGAGCAGTACTTC.